This T cell receptor (beta chain) was recovered during a study of T cell responses to AZD1222 COVID-19 vaccine. Germline V lookup: CDR1 MNHEY, CDR2 SVGAGI. The CDR3 has 15 amino acids. Trimming removed 2 bases from V and 2 bases from J, with 10 bases in between. For this clone: Its matching antigen is unknown.

Profiled with immunoSEQ multiplex PCR; TCRdb holds only in-frame clones, not every one. The repertoire consists of 110,000 or so clones, with approximately 90% occurring once and the leading ten covering 3.5% to 4%. Regarding the study as a whole: Baseline seropositives among AZD1222 recipients totaled only 5 to 7. Rises in breadth and depth of Spike-specific TCRs came after two AZD1222 doses.

Material: peripheral blood, obtained 28 days after the second AZD1222 dose. The chain couples TRBV6-5 to TRBJ2-1, with D maybe TRBD2 (6 bases). The origin of this receptor is an adult who received the AZD1222 COVID-19 vaccine. DNA of the CDR3: TGTGCCAGCAGTTACGTCGGGAGCGCCTACAATGAGCAGTTCTTC. Its protein is CASSYVGSAYNEQFF.